This TCR beta chain was captured in a study of shared clonotypes between healthy human individuals. Background on the study: Every donor yielded three CD4 naive, three CD4 memory, two CD8 naive and one CD8 memory plate. Overall study findings and caveats: Large sequencing depth failed to make sorted-subset sequencing complete, rarefaction showed.

Using immunoSEQ multiplex PCR, the repertoire was profiled, and TCRdb retains in-frame clones only, with some absent. The data contain a few million clones, 85% to 95% of them singletons. This CDR3 is built from 14 residues. The germline V gene encodes CDR1 SQVTM and CDR2 ANQGSEA. V dropped 5 bases and J dropped 6 bases, with 19 bases sitting between them. A word on this clone: The antigen remains undetermined.

This receptor was taken from a man aged 18 to 30 in good health. Material for sequencing was naive CD4+ T cells sorted from blood. Subset reported: CD45RA+ positively selected. The rearrangement links TRBV29-1 to TRBJ1-1; a weak D match, TRBD1 (5 bases). The CDR3 spells CSVISVGLGAEAFF. The CDR3 DNA reads TGCAGCGTTATTAGCGTCGGCCTGGGGGCTGAAGCTTTCTTT.